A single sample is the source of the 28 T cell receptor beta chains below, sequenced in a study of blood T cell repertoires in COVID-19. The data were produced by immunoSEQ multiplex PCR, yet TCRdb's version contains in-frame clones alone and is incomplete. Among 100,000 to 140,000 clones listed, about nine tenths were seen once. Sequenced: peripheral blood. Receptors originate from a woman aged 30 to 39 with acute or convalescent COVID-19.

The CDR3 region has the DNA TGTGCCAGCAGCCGGCTCGAACAGGGTGGTGGCTACACCTTC. This sequence encodes CASSRLEQGGGYTF. The J gene is TRBJ1-2, the V gene TRBV5-6; the D gene is possibly TRBD1 (6 bases). V lost 4 bases, J lost 7 bases, and 17 bases lay in between. The CDR3 is made up of 14 amino acids. CDR1 is SGHDT and CDR2 is YYEEEE in the germline V gene. Full variable domain (outside the CDR3, taken from reference TRBV5-6 and TRBJ1-2): DAGVTQSPTHLIKTRGQQVTLRCSPKSGHDTVSWYQQALGQGPQFIFQYYEEEERQRGNFPDRFSGHQFPNYSSELNVNALLLGDSALYLCASSRLEQGGGYTFGSGTRLTVV.

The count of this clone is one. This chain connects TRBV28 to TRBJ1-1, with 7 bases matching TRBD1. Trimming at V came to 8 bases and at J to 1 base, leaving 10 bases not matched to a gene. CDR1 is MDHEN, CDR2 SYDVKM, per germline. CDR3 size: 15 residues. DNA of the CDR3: TGTGCCAGCTCCGGCTGGGCAGGGGGGAACACTGAAGCTTTCTTT. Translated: CASSGWAGGNTEAFF.

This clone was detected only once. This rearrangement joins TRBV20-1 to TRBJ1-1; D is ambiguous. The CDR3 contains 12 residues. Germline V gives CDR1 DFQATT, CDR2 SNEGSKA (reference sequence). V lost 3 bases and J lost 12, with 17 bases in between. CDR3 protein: CSASARYGRPFF. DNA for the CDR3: TGCAGTGCTAGTGCACGATATGGGAGACCTTTCTTT.

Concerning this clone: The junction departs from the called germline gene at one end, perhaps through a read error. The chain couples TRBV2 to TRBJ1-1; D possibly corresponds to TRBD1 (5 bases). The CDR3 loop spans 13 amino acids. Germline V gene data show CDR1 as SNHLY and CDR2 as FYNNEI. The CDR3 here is CASSEAGRISPLF. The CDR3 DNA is TGTGCCAGCAGTGAGGCGGGACGAATAAGCCCTCTCTTT.

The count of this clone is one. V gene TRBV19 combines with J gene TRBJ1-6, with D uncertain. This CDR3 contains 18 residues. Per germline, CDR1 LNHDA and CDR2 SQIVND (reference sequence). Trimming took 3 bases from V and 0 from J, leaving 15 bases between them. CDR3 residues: CASSIQTPPNSYNSPLHF. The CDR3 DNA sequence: TGTGCCAGTAGTATCCAGACACCCCCTAACTCCTATAATTCACCCCTCCACTTT.

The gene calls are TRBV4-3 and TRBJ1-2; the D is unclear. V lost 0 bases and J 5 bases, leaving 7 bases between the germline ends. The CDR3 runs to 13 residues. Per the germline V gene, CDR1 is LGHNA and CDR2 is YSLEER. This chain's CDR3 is CASSQDREYGYTF. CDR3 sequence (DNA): TGCGCCAGCAGCCAAGATCGGGAATATGGCTACACCTTC.

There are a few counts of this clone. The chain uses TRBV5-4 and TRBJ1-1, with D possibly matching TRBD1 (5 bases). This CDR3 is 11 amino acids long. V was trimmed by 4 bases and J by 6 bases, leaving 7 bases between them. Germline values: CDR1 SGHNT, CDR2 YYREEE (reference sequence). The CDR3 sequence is CASSRGAEAFF. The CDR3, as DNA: TGTGCCAGCAGCCGGGGGGCTGAAGCTTTCTTT.

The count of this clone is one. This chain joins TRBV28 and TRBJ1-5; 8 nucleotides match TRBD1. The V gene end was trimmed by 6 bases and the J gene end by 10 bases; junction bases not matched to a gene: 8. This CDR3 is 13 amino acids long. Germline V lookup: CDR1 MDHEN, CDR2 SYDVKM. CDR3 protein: CASSPGTGGPQHF. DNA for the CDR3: TGTGCCAGCAGCCCCGGGACAGGTGGTCCCCAGCATTTT. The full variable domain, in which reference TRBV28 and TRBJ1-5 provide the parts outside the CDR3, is DVKVTQSSRYLVKRTGEKVFLECVQDMDHENMFWYRQDPGLGLRLIYFSYDVKMKEKGDIPEGYSVSREKKERFSLILESASTNQTSMYLCASSPGTGGPQHFGDGTRLSIL.

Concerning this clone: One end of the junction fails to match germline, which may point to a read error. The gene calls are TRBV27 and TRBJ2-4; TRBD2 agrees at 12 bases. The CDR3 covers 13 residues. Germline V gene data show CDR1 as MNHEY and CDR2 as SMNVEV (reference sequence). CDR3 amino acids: CASGPRRTSGIVF. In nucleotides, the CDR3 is TGTGCCAGCGGGCCGAGAAGGACTAGCGGGATCGTATTC.

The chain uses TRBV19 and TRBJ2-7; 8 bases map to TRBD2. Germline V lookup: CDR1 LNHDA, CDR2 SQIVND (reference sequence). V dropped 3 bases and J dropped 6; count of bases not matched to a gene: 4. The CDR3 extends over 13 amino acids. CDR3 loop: CASSIGGAGEQYF. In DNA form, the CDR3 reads TGTGCCAGTAGTATCGGGGGGGCAGGCGAGCAGTACTTC.

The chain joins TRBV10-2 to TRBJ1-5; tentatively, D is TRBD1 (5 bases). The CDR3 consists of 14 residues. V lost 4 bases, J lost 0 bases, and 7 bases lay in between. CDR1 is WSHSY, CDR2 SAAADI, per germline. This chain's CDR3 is CASSGQYSNQPQHF. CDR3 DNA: TGCGCCAGCAGTGGACAGTATAGCAATCAGCCCCAGCATTTT.

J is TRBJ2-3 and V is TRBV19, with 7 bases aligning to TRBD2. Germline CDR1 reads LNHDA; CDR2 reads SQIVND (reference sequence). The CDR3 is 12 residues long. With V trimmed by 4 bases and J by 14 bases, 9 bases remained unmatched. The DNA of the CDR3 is TGTGCCAGTAGTACCCTCGGGACTAATCTGTATTTT. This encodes CASSTLGTNLYF.

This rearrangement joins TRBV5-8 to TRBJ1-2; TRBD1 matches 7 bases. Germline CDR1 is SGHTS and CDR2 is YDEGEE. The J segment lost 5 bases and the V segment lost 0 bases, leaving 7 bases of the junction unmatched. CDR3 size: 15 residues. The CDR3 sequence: CASSLGQGVWYGYTF. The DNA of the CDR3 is TGTGCCAGCAGCTTGGGACAGGGAGTGTGGTATGGCTACACCTTC.

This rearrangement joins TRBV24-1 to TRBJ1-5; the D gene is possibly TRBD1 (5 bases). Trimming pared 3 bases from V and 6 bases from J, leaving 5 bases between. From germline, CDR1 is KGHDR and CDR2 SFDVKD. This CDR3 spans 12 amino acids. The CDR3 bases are TGTGCCACCAGTGATAGGGGTCAGCCCCAGCATTTT. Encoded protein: CATSDRGQPQHF.

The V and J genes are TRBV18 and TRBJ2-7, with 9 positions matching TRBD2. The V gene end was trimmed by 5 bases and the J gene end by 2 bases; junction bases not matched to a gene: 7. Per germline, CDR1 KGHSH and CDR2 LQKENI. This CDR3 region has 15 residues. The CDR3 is CASSSSGITAYEQYF. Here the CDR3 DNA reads TGTGCCAGCTCATCTAGCGGGATAACCGCCTACGAGCAGTACTTC.

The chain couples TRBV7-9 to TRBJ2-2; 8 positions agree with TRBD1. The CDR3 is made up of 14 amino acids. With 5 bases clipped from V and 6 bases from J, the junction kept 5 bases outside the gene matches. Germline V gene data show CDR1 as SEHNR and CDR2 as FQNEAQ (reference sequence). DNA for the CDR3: TGTGCCAGCAGCCCAAGGACAGGGCCCGGGGAGCTGTTTTTT. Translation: CASSPRTGPGELFF.

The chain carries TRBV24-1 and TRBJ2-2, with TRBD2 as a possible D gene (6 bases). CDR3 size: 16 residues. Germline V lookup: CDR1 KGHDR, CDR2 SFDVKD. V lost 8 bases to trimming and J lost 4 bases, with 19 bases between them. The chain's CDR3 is CATTPGGATGTGELFF. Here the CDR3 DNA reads TGTGCCACCACCCCCGGAGGGGCGACGGGCACCGGGGAGCTGTTTTTT.

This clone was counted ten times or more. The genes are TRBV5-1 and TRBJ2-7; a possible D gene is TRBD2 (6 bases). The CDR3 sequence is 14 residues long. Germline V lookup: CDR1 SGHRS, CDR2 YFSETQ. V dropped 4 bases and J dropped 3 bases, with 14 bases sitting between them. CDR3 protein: CASSRSPGGYEQYF. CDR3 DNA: TGCGCCAGCAGCCGCTCCCCCGGGGGCTACGAGCAGTACTTC.

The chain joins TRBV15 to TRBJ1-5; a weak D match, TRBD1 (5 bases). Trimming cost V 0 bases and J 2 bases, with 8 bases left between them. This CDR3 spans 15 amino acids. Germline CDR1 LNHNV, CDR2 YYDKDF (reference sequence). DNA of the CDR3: TGTGCCACCAGCAGAGATCAAGGGGGCAATCAGCCCCAGCATTTT. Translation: CATSRDQGGNQPQHF. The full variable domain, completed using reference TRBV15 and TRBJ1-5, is DAMVIQNPRYQVTQFGKPVTLSCSQTLNHNVMYWYQQKSSQAPKLLFHYYDKDFNNEADTPDNFQSRRPNTSFCFLDIRSPGLGDTAMYLCATSRDQGGNQPQHFGDGTRLSIL.

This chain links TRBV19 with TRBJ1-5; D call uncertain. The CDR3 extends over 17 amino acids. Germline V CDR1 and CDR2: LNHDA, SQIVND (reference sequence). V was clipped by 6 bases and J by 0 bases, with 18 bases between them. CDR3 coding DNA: TGTGCCAGTAGGACGACTTGGGGAGGGATTAGCAATCAGCCCCAGCATTTT. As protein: CASRTTWGGISNQPQHF.

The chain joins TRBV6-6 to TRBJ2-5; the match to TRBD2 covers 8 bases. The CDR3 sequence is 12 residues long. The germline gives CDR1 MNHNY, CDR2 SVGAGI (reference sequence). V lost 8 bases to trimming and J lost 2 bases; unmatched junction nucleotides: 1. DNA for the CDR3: TGTGCCAGCCGGGAGGGGCAAGAGACCCAGTACTTC. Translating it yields CASREGQETQYF.

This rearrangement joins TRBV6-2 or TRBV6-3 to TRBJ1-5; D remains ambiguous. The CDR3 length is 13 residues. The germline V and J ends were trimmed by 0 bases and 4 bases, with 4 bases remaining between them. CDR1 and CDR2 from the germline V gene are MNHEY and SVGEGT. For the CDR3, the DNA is TGTGCCAGCAGTTACTCGGAGAATCAGCCCCAGCATTTT. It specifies CASSYSENQPQHF.

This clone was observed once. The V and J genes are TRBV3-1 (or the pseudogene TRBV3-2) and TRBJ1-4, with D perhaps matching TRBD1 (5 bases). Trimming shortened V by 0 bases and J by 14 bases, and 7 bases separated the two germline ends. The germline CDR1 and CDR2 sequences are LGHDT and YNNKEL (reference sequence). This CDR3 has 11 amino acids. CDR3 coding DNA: TGTGCCAGCAGCCAAGAGCGGGACCTGTTTTTT. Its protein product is CASSQERDLFF.

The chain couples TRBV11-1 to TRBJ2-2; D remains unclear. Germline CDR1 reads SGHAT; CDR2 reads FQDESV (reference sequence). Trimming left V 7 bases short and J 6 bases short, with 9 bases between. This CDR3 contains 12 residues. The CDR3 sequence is CASKYLAGELFF. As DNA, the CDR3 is TGTGCCAGCAAGTATTTAGCCGGGGAGCTGTTTTTT.

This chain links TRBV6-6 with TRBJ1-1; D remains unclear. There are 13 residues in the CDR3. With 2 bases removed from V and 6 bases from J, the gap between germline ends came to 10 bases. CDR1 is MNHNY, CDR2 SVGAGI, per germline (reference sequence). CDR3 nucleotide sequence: TGTGCCAGCAGTTACCCCGAGGGATCTGAAGCTTTCTTT. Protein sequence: CASSYPEGSEAFF.

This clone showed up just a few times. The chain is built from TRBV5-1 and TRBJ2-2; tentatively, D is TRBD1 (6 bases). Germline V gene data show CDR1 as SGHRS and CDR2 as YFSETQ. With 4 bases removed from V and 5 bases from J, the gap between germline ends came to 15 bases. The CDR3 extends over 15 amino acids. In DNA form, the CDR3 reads TGCGCCAGCAGCCGCACCCTTACAGGGACCGGGGAGCTGTTTTTT. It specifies CASSRTLTGTGELFF.

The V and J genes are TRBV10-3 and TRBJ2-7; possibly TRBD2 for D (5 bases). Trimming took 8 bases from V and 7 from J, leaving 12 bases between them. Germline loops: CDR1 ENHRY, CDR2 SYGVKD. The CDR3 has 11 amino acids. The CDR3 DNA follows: TGTGCCATCGAGCGGTCGGGAGAGCAGTACTTC. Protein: CAIERSGEQYF.

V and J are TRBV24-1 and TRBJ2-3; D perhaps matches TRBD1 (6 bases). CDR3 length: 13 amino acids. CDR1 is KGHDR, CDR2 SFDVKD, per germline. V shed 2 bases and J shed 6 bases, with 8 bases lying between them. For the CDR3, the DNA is TGTGCCACCAGTGATTGGGACACGGATACGCAGTATTTT. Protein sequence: CATSDWDTDTQYF.